The 9 T cell receptor beta chains below were found in one sample sequenced in a study of blood T cell repertoires in COVID-19. Assay: immunoSEQ multiplex PCR; the TCRdb copy retains only in-frame clones and omits some. Here the sample spans 200,000 to 250,000 clones, around three quarters being singletons. The sample comprised peripheral blood. The source of these receptors is a woman in her 70s with acute or convalescent COVID-19.

This chain uses TRBV12-3 or TRBV12-4 with TRBJ1-2; 9 nucleotides agree with TRBD1. This CDR3 has 13 residues. J lost 8 bases, V lost 6 bases, and 7 bases had no gene match. CDR3 nucleotide sequence: TGTGCCAGCAGAGTACAGGGGGCAGAGGGCTACACCTTC. As protein: CASRVQGAEGYTF.

Ten or more counts support this clone. CDR3 in amino acids: CASSEKGLASPLHF. The CDR3 bases are TGTGCCAGCAGTGAAAAGGGGTTAGCTTCACCCCTCCACTTT. The V gene is TRBV6-1, the J gene TRBJ1-6, with D perhaps matching TRBD1 (5 bases). Trimming took 2 bases from V and 9 from J, leaving 11 bases between them. Germline V lookup: CDR1 MNHNS, CDR2 SASEGT. The length of the CDR3 is 14 residues.

The V gene is TRBV28, the J gene TRBJ2-1; D is undetermined. CDR3 length: 15 amino acids. Germline V gene sequence: CDR1 MDHEN, CDR2 SYDVKM. V shed 1 base and J shed 3 bases, with 10 bases lying between them. The CDR3 coding sequence is TGTGCCAGCAGTTTATTAGCTTTTGGCTACAATGAGCAGTTCTTC. As protein: CASSLLAFGYNEQFF.

This rearrangement joins TRBV5-8 to TRBJ1-1; no clear D. In germline, CDR1 is SGHTS, CDR2 YDEGEE. Deletions cut 5 bases from V and 1 base from J, with 6 bases between. The CDR3 is 12 residues long. CDR3 nucleotides: TGTGCCAGCAGTGGCCGGAACACTGAAGCTTTCTTT. It yields the protein CASSGRNTEAFF.

The rearrangement uses TRBV28 and TRBJ1-6; the D gene is possibly TRBD1 (5 bases). CDR1 MDHEN and CDR2 SYDVKM come from the germline V gene. The CDR3 is made up of 15 amino acids. The V gene lost 1 base and the J gene lost 7 bases, with 11 bases spanning the gap. CDR3 nucleotide sequence: TGTGCCAGCAGTTTATTGAGGCAGGGAAATTCACCCCTCCACTTT. This translates into CASSLLRQGNSPLHF.

This clone was found a few times. V usage is TRBV28 and J usage is TRBJ1-1; D call uncertain. This CDR3 has 10 amino acids. Germline CDR1 MDHEN, CDR2 SYDVKM. Trimming stripped 5 bases from V and 10 bases from J, with 8 bases between. The CDR3 nucleotides read TGTGCCAGCAGTGCCATAGTAGCTTTCTTT. This gives the protein CASSAIVAFF.

This clone appeared once. The chain employs TRBV24-1 and TRBJ2-1; the D is unclear. Germline V gene lookup returns CDR1 KGHDR and CDR2 SFDVKD. Trimming took 5 bases from V and 6 from J, leaving 7 bases between them. This CDR3 comprises 12 residues. Here the CDR3 reads CATSAPGNEQFF. In DNA form, the CDR3 reads TGTGCCACCAGTGCTCCAGGCAATGAGCAGTTCTTC.

The V gene is TRBV6-2 or TRBV6-3, the J gene TRBJ2-3, with 9 positions matching TRBD2. V gave up 4 bases and J gave up 6 bases; unmatched junction bases: 17. CDR3 length equals 18 residues. The germline V gene encodes CDR1 MNHEY and CDR2 SVGEGT. The CDR3 coding sequence is TGTGCCAGCAGTTCGCCATACATTAGCGGGAGATTGATGGATACGCAGTATTTT. It encodes CASSSPYISGRLMDTQYF.

The chain is built from TRBV9 and TRBJ1-4, with a possible D match to TRBD1 (5 bases). With 0 bases removed from V and 6 bases from J, the gap between germline ends came to 12 bases. In germline, CDR1 is SGDLS, CDR2 YYNGEE. This CDR3 contains 15 residues. The chain's CDR3 is CASSVDGAGHEKLFF. The CDR3 DNA sequence: TGTGCCAGCAGCGTAGACGGGGCGGGACATGAAAAACTGTTTTTT.